The rows below give T cell receptor beta chains drawn from one sample of a study of persistence of HIV-infected CD4 T cells. These TCRs' antigens remain unknown. TCRdb keeps only in-frame clones here, not all; method: immunoSEQ multiplex PCR. The table records 45,000 or so clones, approximately 90% of them present only once. This specimen consisted of CD4+ T cells sorted from PBMCs after 18-hour stimulation, obtained from a patient who received antiretroviral therapy. The receptors were gathered from an adult woman with HIV who was CMV-seropositive. Each CDR3 is given with its conserved first and last residue. D genes are given only for firm matches. Clone sizes are given selectively: once, few, many, or a class where the clone is expanded.

CDR3aa	CDR3nt	len	v_gene	d_gene	abundance	j_gene
CASSLGRDGYTF	TGTGCCAGCAGTTTAGGGCGGGATGGCTACACCTTC	12	TRBV12-3/TRBV12-4	.	.	TRBJ1-2
CAWSVTRNTEAFF	TGTGCCTGGAGCGTGACCAGAAACACTGAAGCTTTCTTT	13	TRBV30	.	.	TRBJ1-1
CASSPAYRDQPQHF	TGTGCCAGCTCACCAGCTTACAGGGATCAGCCCCAGCATTTT	14	TRBV18	.	.	TRBJ1-5
CASTQGISGNTIYF	TGTGCCAGTACACAGGGGATCTCTGGAAACACCATATATTTT	14	TRBV2	TRBD1	.	TRBJ1-3
CASSEQVGEAFF	TGTGCCAGCAGTGAGCAGGTGGGTGAAGCTTTCTTT	12	TRBV6-1	.	.	TRBJ1-1
CASGLVRDSDGRPGNTIYF	TGTGCTAGTGGTTTGGTACGGGACTCCGACGGACGCCCTGGAAACACCATATATTTT	19	TRBV12-5	.	.	TRBJ1-3
CASWTGSFRARYNSPLHF	TGTGCCAGTTGGACAGGGAGTTTCCGAGCGCGCTATAATTCACCCCTCCACTTT	18	TRBV27	TRBD1	.	TRBJ1-6
CAAIAGTGNYEQYF	TGTGCCGCCATCGCGGGGACAGGGAACTACGAGCAGTACTTC	14	TRBV10-3	TRBD1	.	TRBJ2-7
CASSLVGNYEQYF	TGTGCCAGCAGCTTAGTCGGCAACTACGAGCAGTACTTC	13	TRBV11-3	.	.	TRBJ2-7
CASSSGQGARTEAFF	TGTGCCAGCAGTTCAGGACAGGGGGCTCGGACTGAAGCTTTCTTT	15	TRBV27	TRBD1	once	TRBJ1-1
CASRTGTSTDTQYF	TGTGCCAGCCGGACAGGAACTAGCACAGATACGCAGTATTTT	14	TRBV19	TRBD1	.	TRBJ2-3
CASSQLARNYEQYF	TGTGCCAGCTCACAACTAGCGAGGAACTACGAGCAGTACTTC	14	TRBV18	TRBD2	.	TRBJ2-7
CASSVEGQGVHEQYF	TGTGCCAGCAGCGTAGAGGGACAGGGGGTTCACGAGCAGTACTTC	15	TRBV9	TRBD1	.	TRBJ2-7
CASSWGTGGAYGYTF	TGTGCCAGCAGTTGGGGGACAGGGGGAGCTTATGGCTACACCTTC	15	TRBV6-5	TRBD1	once	TRBJ1-2
CASSQGFGGGTEAFF	TGTGCCAGCAGCCAAGGGTTTGGGGGAGGGACTGAAGCTTTCTTT	15	TRBV14	.	.	TRBJ1-1
CASSGQDTQYF	TGTGCCAGCTCAGGGCAGGATACGCAGTATTTT	11	TRBV18	.	.	TRBJ2-3
CASSIAKGVEAFF	TGTGCCAGCAGCATAGCAAAAGGGGTTGAAGCTTTCTTT	13	TRBV7-8	.	.	TRBJ1-1
CSVMKGARETQYF	TGCAGCGTTATGAAGGGGGCGCGGGAGACCCAGTACTTC	13	TRBV29-1	TRBD1	.	TRBJ2-5
CASRGGGSNTEAFF	TGTGCCAGCAGGGGCGGGGGCTCGAACACTGAAGCTTTCTTT	14	TRBV7-3	.	.	TRBJ1-1
CASSSLVGRGTNVLTF	TGTGCCAGCAGTTCTCTCGTTGGCAGGGGAACCAACGTCCTGACTTTC	16	TRBV6-2/TRBV6-3	.	.	TRBJ2-6
CATSEPGSYNEQFF	TGTGCCACCAGTGAACCAGGGTCCTACAATGAGCAGTTCTTC	14	TRBV24-1	.	.	TRBJ2-1
CASSGQGPGTEAFF	TGTGCCAGCTCCGGACAGGGGCCCGGCACTGAAGCTTTCTTT	14	TRBV18	TRBD1	.	TRBJ1-1
CATSSGLLGRYEQYF	TGTGCCACCAGTAGCGGGCTTTTAGGAAGGTACGAGCAGTACTTC	15	TRBV15	TRBD2	.	TRBJ2-7
CASSRIAGGTDTQYF	TGTGCCAGCAGTCGGATAGCGGGGGGCACAGATACGCAGTATTTT	15	TRBV9	TRBD2	.	TRBJ2-3
CASSFGGGPRETQYF	TGCGCCAGCAGCTTTGGGGGAGGGCCTAGAGAGACCCAGTACTTC	15	TRBV5-1	TRBD2	.	TRBJ2-5
CASSFPNAQYF	TGTGCCAGCAGTTTCCCCAACGCGCAGTACTTC	11	TRBV28	.	.	TRBJ2-7
CASSFGSTDTQYF	TGTGCCAGCAGTTTTGGCAGCACAGATACGCAGTATTTT	13	TRBV12-3/TRBV12-4	.	.	TRBJ2-3
CASSLLVGGELFF	TGTGCCAGCAGCTTATTGGTGGGCGGGGAGCTGTTTTTT	13	TRBV7-2	.	once	TRBJ2-2
CATSVTRGQLSNQPQHF	TGTGCCACCAGCGTAACCAGAGGACAGCTTAGCAATCAGCCCCAGCATTTT	17	TRBV15	.	.	TRBJ1-5
CASSSGTVTTNEKLFF	TGTGCCAGCAGCTCCGGGACCGTGACAACTAATGAAAAACTGTTTTTT	16	TRBV7-2	.	.	TRBJ1-4
CAISRGETNEKLFF	TGTGCCATCAGCCGCGGAGAAACTAATGAAAAACTGTTTTTT	14	TRBV10-3	.	.	TRBJ1-4
CASSLERGKNTEAFF	TGCGCCAGCAGCTTGGAGAGAGGGAAGAACACTGAAGCTTTCTTT	15	TRBV5-1	.	.	TRBJ1-1
CASTSTGGPNQPQHF	TGTGCCAGTACCTCGACAGGGGGCCCTAATCAGCCCCAGCATTTT	15	TRBV19	TRBD1	.	TRBJ1-5
CASSDRGANLSYEQYF	TGTGCCAGCAGTGATCGGGGGGCGAACCTCTCCTACGAGCAGTACTTC	16	TRBV2	.	.	TRBJ2-7
CASRKRGAYEQYF	TGTGCCAGCAGGAAACGGGGCGCTTACGAGCAGTACTTC	13	TRBV6-5	.	few	TRBJ2-7
CASSGTYSNQPQHF	TGTGCCAGCAGCGGGACTTATAGCAATCAGCCCCAGCATTTT	14	TRBV7-9	.	.	TRBJ1-5
CASSVRMDTEAFF	TGTGCCAGCAGCGTACGTATGGACACTGAAGCTTTCTTT	13	TRBV11-1	.	few	TRBJ1-1
CASSTPTGNTEAFF	TGTGCCAGTAGTACCCCGACAGGGAACACTGAAGCTTTCTTT	14	TRBV19	.	.	TRBJ1-1
CASSRSETQYF	TGTGCCAGTAGCCGGTCGGAGACCCAGTACTTC	11	TRBV19	.	.	TRBJ2-5
CSAERQSTDTQYF	TGCAGCGCCGAAAGACAGAGCACAGATACGCAGTATTTT	13	TRBV29-1	.	.	TRBJ2-3
CASSWGNREGTEAFF	TGTGCCAGCAGTTGGGGGAACAGGGAAGGCACTGAAGCTTTCTTT	15	TRBV6-5	.	.	TRBJ1-1
CASSPTTGRGYGYTF	TGTGCCAGCTCACCTACGACAGGGCGAGGATATGGCTACACCTTC	15	TRBV18	TRBD1	.	TRBJ1-2
CASSVGTGDGYTF	TGTGCCAGCAGCGTCGGGACAGGCGATGGCTACACCTTC	13	TRBV9	TRBD1	.	TRBJ1-2
CAWSPEGVSGANVLTF	TGTGCCTGGAGTCCCGAGGGGGTCTCTGGGGCCAACGTCCTGACTTTC	16	TRBV30	.	once	TRBJ2-6
CASSLGDRDQETQYF	TGTGCCAGCAGCTTAGGGGACAGGGATCAAGAGACCCAGTACTTC	15	TRBV7-3	TRBD1	.	TRBJ2-5
CASSETRGPTYEQYF	TGTGCCAGCAGTGAGACCAGGGGGCCGACCTACGAGCAGTACTTC	15	TRBV11-3	TRBD1	.	TRBJ2-7
CASSVRQTGSSYNSPLHF	TGTGCCAGCAGCGTGCGTCAAACAGGGAGCTCCTATAATTCACCCCTCCACTTT	18	TRBV7-8	.	few	TRBJ1-6
CASSLKGGTGGHEQYF	TGTGCCAGCAGCTTAAAGGGAGGTACAGGGGGCCACGAGCAGTACTTC	16	TRBV7-3	TRBD1	.	TRBJ2-7
CASSSGQAGEAFF	TGTGCCAGCAGCTCCGGACAGGCGGGTGAAGCTTTCTTT	13	TRBV7-2	TRBD1	few	TRBJ1-1
CATADRGGFDEQYF	TGTGCCACGGCGGACAGGGGGGGATTTGACGAGCAGTACTTC	14	TRBV27	TRBD1	.	TRBJ2-7